This T cell receptor (beta chain) is from a study of T cells in Graves' hyperthyroidism and ophthalmopathy. Study observations and caveats: Most thyroid-expanded clonotypes above 0.001 were also found in blood. A model using 13 V-J features told ophthalmopathy apart from stable hyperthyroidism.

This CDR3 spans 14 amino acids. V shed 2 bases and J shed 3 bases, with 11 bases lying between them. Germline values: CDR1 SGHTA, CDR2 FQGNSA. With respect to this clonotype: Antigen specificity is unknown.

Amplification targeted TCR beta CDR3 regions from RNA transcripts. The HTBI set primed first-round TCR CDR3 RT-PCR. Using its own MiXCR run on the multiplex PCR reads, TCRdb lists one record per CDR3 protein. The data show roughly 500,000 distinct CDR3 sequences, approximately 15% seen once. The J gene is TRBJ2-7, the V gene TRBV7-2; no definite D call. Specimen: blood. The TCR comes from a woman in her 30s with Graves' hyperthyroidism that later progressed to Graves' ophthalmopathy. The CDR3 region is CASSLNRQSYEQYF. The CDR3 nucleotides read TGTGCCAGCAGCTTAAATCGGCAGAGCTACGAGCAGTACTTC.